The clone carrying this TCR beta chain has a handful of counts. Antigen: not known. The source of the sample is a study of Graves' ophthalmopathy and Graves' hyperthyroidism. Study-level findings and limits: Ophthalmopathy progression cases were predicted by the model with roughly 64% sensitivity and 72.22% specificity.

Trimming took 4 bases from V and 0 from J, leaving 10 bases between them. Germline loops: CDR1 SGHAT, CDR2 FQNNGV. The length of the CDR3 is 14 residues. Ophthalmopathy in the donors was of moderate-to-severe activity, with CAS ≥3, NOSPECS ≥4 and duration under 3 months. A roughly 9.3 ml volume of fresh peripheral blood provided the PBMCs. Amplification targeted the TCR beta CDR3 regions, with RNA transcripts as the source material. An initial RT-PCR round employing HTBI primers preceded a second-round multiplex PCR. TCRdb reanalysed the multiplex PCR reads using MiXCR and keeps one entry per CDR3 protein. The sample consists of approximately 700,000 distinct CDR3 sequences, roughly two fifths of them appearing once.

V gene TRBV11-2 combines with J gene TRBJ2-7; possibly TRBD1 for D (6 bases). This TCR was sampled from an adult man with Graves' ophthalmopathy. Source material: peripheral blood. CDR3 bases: TGTGCCAGCAGCTCCTGGACAGCCTCCTACGAGCAGTACTTC. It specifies CASSSWTASYEQYF.